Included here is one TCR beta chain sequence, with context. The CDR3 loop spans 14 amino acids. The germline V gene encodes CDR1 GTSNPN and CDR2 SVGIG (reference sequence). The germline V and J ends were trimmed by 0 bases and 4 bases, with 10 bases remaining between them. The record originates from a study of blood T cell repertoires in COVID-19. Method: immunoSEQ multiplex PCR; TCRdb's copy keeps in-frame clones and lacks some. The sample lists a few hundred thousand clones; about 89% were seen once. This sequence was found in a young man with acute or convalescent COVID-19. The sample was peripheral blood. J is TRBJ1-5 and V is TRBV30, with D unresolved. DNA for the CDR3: TGTGCCTGGAGTGTACCAGTAGCGAATCAGCCCCAGCATTTT. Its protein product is CAWSVPVANQPQHF. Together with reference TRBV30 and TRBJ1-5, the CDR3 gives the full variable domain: SQTIHQWPATLVQPVGSPLSLECTVEGTSNPNLYWYRQAAGRGLQLLFYSVGIGQISSEVPQNLSASRPQDRQFILSSKKLLLSDSGFYLCAWSVPVANQPQHFGDGTRLSIL.